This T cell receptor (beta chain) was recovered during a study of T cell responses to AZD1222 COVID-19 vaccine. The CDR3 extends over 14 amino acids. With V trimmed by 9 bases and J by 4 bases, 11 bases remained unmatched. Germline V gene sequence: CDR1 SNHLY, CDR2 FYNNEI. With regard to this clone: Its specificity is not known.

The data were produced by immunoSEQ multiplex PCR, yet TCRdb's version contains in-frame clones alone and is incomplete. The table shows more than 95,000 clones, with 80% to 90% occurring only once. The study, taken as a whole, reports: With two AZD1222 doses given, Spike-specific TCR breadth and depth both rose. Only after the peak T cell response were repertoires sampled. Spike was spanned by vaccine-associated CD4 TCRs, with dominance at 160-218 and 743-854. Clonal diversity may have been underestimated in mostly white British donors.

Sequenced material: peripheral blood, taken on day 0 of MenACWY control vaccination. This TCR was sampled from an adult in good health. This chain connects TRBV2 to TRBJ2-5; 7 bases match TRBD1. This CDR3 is CASRDRAGRETQYF. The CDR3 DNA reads TGTGCCAGTCGTGACAGGGCCGGGCGAGAGACCCAGTACTTC.